The 29 T cell receptor beta chains given below trace back to one sample, sequenced in a study of read filtering for tumor transcriptome and immune sequencing. Molecular barcoded adaptors covering alpha/delta and beta/gamma chains were used on about 0.4 ug RNA. TCRdb called the reads again in MiXCR, with one record for every CDR3 protein. This sample has 20,000 to 30,000 distinct CDR3 sequences, with roughly 22% found just once. The specimen sequenced was a population of CD138-negative cells sorted from bone marrow. These receptors were collected from a donor older than 35 with multiple myeloma.

By share, this clonotype counts as medium-sized. The gene calls are TRBV28 and TRBJ2-1; the D is unclear. The CDR3 length is 13 residues. Germline CDR1 reads MDHEN; CDR2 reads SYDVKM. Between the trimmed V and J ends, which lost 2 bases and 8 bases, there was a span of 10 bases. DNA for the CDR3: TGTGCCAGCAGTTTAGCTCTAGGCGATGAGCAGTTCTTC. It encodes CASSLALGDEQFF.

This clonotype was counted many times. The chain links TRBV7-2 to TRBJ1-3; D ambiguous. From germline, CDR1 is SGHTA and CDR2 FQGNSA. This CDR3 spans 14 amino acids. Trimming removed 3 bases from V and 0 bases from J, with 6 bases in between. CDR3: CASSLGLSGNTIYF. CDR3 coding DNA: TGTGCCAGCAGCTTGGGCCTCTCTGGAAACACCATATATTTT. The full variable domain, its missing parts supplied by reference TRBV7-2 and TRBJ1-3, is GAGVSQSPSNKVTEKGKDVELRCDPISGHTALYWYRQSLGQGLEFLIYFQGNSAPDKSGLPSDRFSAERTGGSVSTLTIQRTQQEDSAVYLCASSLGLSGNTIYFGEGSWLTVV.

The chain is built from TRBV4-2 and TRBJ1-5; TRBD1 matches 10 bases. This CDR3 is built from 18 residues. Per the germline V gene, CDR1 is LGHNA and CDR2 is YNFKEQ. J was trimmed by 6 bases and V by 0 bases; bases with no gene match: 11. The chain's CDR3 is CASSQDGTGEGLSQPQHF. Here the CDR3 DNA reads TGTGCCAGCAGCCAAGATGGGACAGGGGAAGGATTGTCTCAGCCCCAGCATTTT.

This clonotype was recorded many times. The chain is built from TRBV20-1 and TRBJ1-6; 9 bases map to TRBD1. V trimming: 6 bases; J trimming: 7 bases; junction bases outside the gene matches: 7. Per germline, CDR1 DFQATT and CDR2 SNEGSKA (reference sequence). The length of the CDR3 is 14 residues. CDR3 bases: TGCAGTGCCCAGAGGACAGGGGTCAATTCACCCCTCCACTTT. Its translation: CSAQRTGVNSPLHF.

This clonotype was observed many times. J is TRBJ1-2 and V is TRBV6-1; the match to TRBD1 covers 8 bases. Looked up from germline, CDR1 is MNHNS and CDR2 is SASEGT. This CDR3 has 15 amino acids. Trimming removed 5 bases from V and 1 base from J; junction bases left unmatched: 6. CDR3 in amino acids: CASSPLGQDNYGYTF. Written as DNA, the CDR3 is TGTGCCAGCAGTCCCCTGGGACAGGATAACTATGGCTACACCTTC.

The chain carries TRBV3-1 and TRBJ2-3; D possibly uses TRBD1 or TRBD2 (6 bases each). This CDR3 is built from 17 residues. V gave up 1 base and J gave up 4 bases, with 18 bases separating them. Germline assignment: CDR1 LGHDT and CDR2 YNNKEL (reference sequence). CDR3 loop: CASSQGRSGAFPDTQYF. CDR3 sequence (DNA): TGTGCCAGCAGCCAAGGTCGATCGGGGGCCTTCCCAGATACGCAGTATTTT.

The table lists this clonotype with many counts. The gene calls are TRBV5-4 and TRBJ2-7; D uncertain. Germline values: CDR1 SGHNT, CDR2 YYREEE (reference sequence). Deletions cut 5 bases from V and 2 bases from J, with 17 bases between. This CDR3 is 15 amino acids long. CDR3 protein: CASSSTGRKTYEQYF. CDR3 nucleotide sequence: TGTGCCAGCAGTTCAACCGGACGGAAAACCTACGAGCAGTACTTC.

This chain connects TRBV7-2 to TRBJ1-2, with D perhaps matching TRBD1 (5 bases). Germline values: CDR1 SGHTA, CDR2 FQGNSA. The CDR3 has 15 amino acids. The V and J ends lost 5 bases and 8 bases respectively, with 21 bases between them. The CDR3 sequence is CASSLQTVAFRGYTF. CDR3 DNA sequence: TGTGCCAGCAGCCTCCAGACAGTCGCCTTTAGAGGCTACACCTTC.

Concerning this clonotype: A much larger clone differs from this one at a single base, so this may be a read error. The genes are TRBV27 and TRBJ1-1, with D tentatively TRBD1 (6 bases). The CDR3 has 16 residues. Per the germline V gene, CDR1 is MNHEY and CDR2 is SMNVEV (reference sequence). The CDR3 reads CACSLSRGTVNTEAFF. The CDR3 DNA is TGTGCCTGCAGTTTATCGAGGGGGACGGTGAACACTGAAGCTTTCTTT.

Many counts were recorded for this clonotype. V usage is TRBV11-2 and J usage is TRBJ2-7; D perhaps matches TRBD1 (5 bases). Germline CDR1 reads SGHAT; CDR2 reads FQNNGV. V was trimmed by 1 base and J by 3 bases, leaving 7 bases between them. CDR3 length: 13 amino acids. In DNA form, the CDR3 reads TGTGCCAGCAGCTTAGTCCAGGGCTACGAGCAGTACTTC. It translates to CASSLVQGYEQYF.

This clonotype was picked up a small number of times. V gene TRBV20-1 combines with J gene TRBJ2-3, with TRBD2 matching over 9 bases. CDR1 DFQATT and CDR2 SNEGSKA come from the germline V gene (reference sequence). The V and J ends lost 3 bases and 7 bases, in that order; junction bases with no gene match: 11. The CDR3 is 15 residues long. The DNA for the CDR3 is TGCAGTGCTAGGCCAGCGGGGGGTTCGGTAAATACGCAGTATTTT. This gives the protein CSARPAGGSVNTQYF.

The chain joins TRBV24-1 to TRBJ1-2; TRBD1 agrees at 9 bases. J lost 2 bases, V lost 5 bases, and 5 bases had no gene match. From germline, CDR1 is KGHDR and CDR2 SFDVKD. This CDR3 has 15 amino acids. CDR3 sequence (DNA): TGTGCCACCAGTGTGACAGGGGGAAGGAACTATGGCTACACCTTC. Protein sequence: CATSVTGGRNYGYTF.

This clonotype was seen at least ten times. V usage is TRBV20-1 and J usage is TRBJ1-2; 7 nucleotides line up with TRBD1. V lost 6 bases, J lost 8 bases, and 9 bases stayed unmatched. Per the germline V gene, CDR1 is DFQATT and CDR2 is SNEGSKA (reference sequence). The CDR3 is 12 residues long. This CDR3 reads CSALTGEDGYTF. CDR3 nucleotide sequence: TGCAGTGCCCTTACAGGGGAGGACGGCTACACCTTC.

This clonotype was seen ten or more times. The CDR3: CASSLARLAGGPQETQYF. DNA of the CDR3: TGTGCCAGCAGCTTAGCTCGACTAGCGGGGGGGCCGCAAGAGACCCAGTACTTC. The chain is built from TRBV7-6 and TRBJ2-5, with 14 bases identical to TRBD2. Germline CDR1 reads SGHVS; CDR2 reads FNYEAQ. J was trimmed by 2 bases and V by 0 bases; bases with no gene match: 5. The CDR3 consists of 18 residues.

This clonotype was detected many times. The chain carries TRBV7-2 and TRBJ2-5, with a possible D match to TRBD2 (5 bases). This CDR3 has 15 residues. Trimming cost V 5 bases and J 2 bases, with 15 bases left between them. Germline V CDR1 and CDR2: SGHTA, FQGNSA. The CDR3 bases are TGTGCCAGCAGCCCCGCGAGTAGGAGGCAAGAGACCCAGTACTTC. Encoded protein: CASSPASRRQETQYF. Drawing the rest from reference TRBV7-2 and TRBJ2-5, the complete variable domain is GAGVSQSPSNKVTEKGKDVELRCDPISGHTALYWYRQSLGQGLEFLIYFQGNSAPDKSGLPSDRFSAERTGGSVSTLTIQRTQQEDSAVYLCASSPASRRQETQYFGPGTRLLVL.

As to this clonotype: A much more abundant neighbour one base away suggests this may be a read error. The chain couples TRBV11-2 to TRBJ1-2; D gene unclear. In germline, CDR1 is SGHAT, CDR2 FQNNGV. The CDR3 consists of 14 residues. Deletions cut 3 bases from V and 3 bases from J, with 11 bases between. CDR3 nucleotides: TGTGCCAGCAGCTTGTCTCTACCGGACTATGGCTACACCTTC. As protein: CASSLSLPDYGYTF.

Concerning this clonotype: A read error may account for a junction end that differs from germline. This chain connects TRBV11-2 to TRBJ2-7; 7 bases map to TRBD1. This CDR3 spans 13 amino acids. CDR1 and CDR2 (germline): SGHAT, FQNNGV. CDR3 nucleotides: TGTGCCAGCAGCCTCTCACAGGGGTACGTGCAGTACTTC. Translation gives CASSLSQGYVQYF.

The CDR3 sequence: CASSVGAGGGRETQYF. CDR3 DNA sequence: TGTGCCAGCAGCGTAGGAGCTGGGGGGGGCCGGGAGACCCAGTACTTC. The rearrangement links TRBV9 to TRBJ2-5; tentatively, D is TRBD2 (7 bases). Trimming left V 0 bases short and J 5 bases short, with 17 bases between. The CDR3 sequence is 16 residues long. CDR1 and CDR2 (germline): SGDLS, YYNGEE.

This clonotype was detected ten times or more. The V call is TRBV10-1, the J call TRBJ2-5; D possibly corresponds to TRBD1 (6 bases). Germline V gives CDR1 WNHNN, CDR2 SYGVQD (reference sequence). V lost 4 bases and J 5 bases, leaving 8 bases between the germline ends. The CDR3 is made up of 12 amino acids. Here the CDR3 reads CASSADRETQYF. The DNA of the CDR3 is TGCGCCAGCAGTGCTGACAGGGAGACCCAGTACTTC.

The chain recombines TRBV20-1 with TRBJ1-2; 8 bases line up with TRBD1. V lost 0 bases to trimming and J lost 6 bases; unmatched junction nucleotides: 9. The CDR3 length is 15 residues. CDR1 and CDR2 (germline): DFQATT, SNEGSKA (reference sequence). This CDR3 reads CSARDLPGRGHGYTF. CDR3 nucleotide sequence: TGCAGTGCTAGAGATCTCCCCGGCAGGGGGCATGGCTACACCTTC.

As to this clonotype: A single base separates this from a much larger clone, so it may be a read error. This chain links TRBV24-1 with TRBJ2-3, with a possible D match to TRBD1 (5 bases). Germline CDR1 and CDR2: KGHDR and SFDVKD. This CDR3 contains 15 residues. The CDR3 DNA reads TGTGCCATCAGTGATTTTGGCAGGGGCACAGATACGCAGTATTTT. Its protein is CAISDFGRGTDTQYF.

V usage is TRBV7-3 and J usage is TRBJ1-5; D is uncertain. From germline, CDR1 is SGHTA and CDR2 FQGTGA. The CDR3 length is 14 residues. The V end was cut by 0 bases, the J end by 5 bases, with 8 bases between. The CDR3, as DNA: TGTGCCAGCAGCTTAACTCCCTACTATCAGCCCCAGCATTTT. Translated, it gives CASSLTPYYQPQHF.

The sample holds a few counts of this clonotype. CDR3 region: CASSSGAGELFF. In DNA form, the CDR3 reads TGTGCCAGCAGTTCGGGTGCCGGGGAGCTGTTTTTT. This chain connects TRBV6-1 to TRBJ2-2; D is unclear. Trimming took off 5 bases at V and 6 bases at J, with 7 bases between the two ends. The germline V gene has CDR1 MNHNS and CDR2 SASEGT. The CDR3 runs 12 residues.

A few counts support this clonotype. The chain joins TRBV5-1 to TRBJ1-1; 8 bases fit TRBD1. The V gene's germline CDR1 is SGHRS and CDR2 YFSETQ. Losses at the gene ends were 5 bases for V and 1 base for J; bases not matched to a gene: 7. The CDR3 has 15 amino acids. CDR3 sequence: CASRPPDRANTEAFF. The CDR3 DNA reads TGCGCCAGCAGACCCCCGGACAGGGCGAACACTGAAGCTTTCTTT.

This clonotype was observed many times. This chain uses TRBV7-9 with TRBJ2-7; D unclear. V was trimmed by 4 bases and J by 2 bases, leaving 3 bases between them. CDR1 and CDR2 from the germline V gene are SEHNR and FQNEAQ (reference sequence). The CDR3 spans 11 residues. The DNA of the CDR3 is TGTGCCAGCAGCTCTGCCTACGAGCAGTACTTC. The encoded protein is CASSSAYEQYF.

In this sample, this clonotype turned up many times. The CDR3 here is CASSLGQRTDGYTF. The CDR3, as DNA: TGTGCCAGCAGCTTGGGGCAGAGAACCGATGGCTACACCTTC. The rearrangement uses TRBV7-2 and TRBJ1-2, with D maybe TRBD1 (5 bases). CDR1 and CDR2 (germline): SGHTA, FQGNSA. The CDR3 contains 14 residues. V was pared by 3 bases and J by 6 bases, with 14 bases between. Together with reference TRBV7-2 and TRBJ1-2, the CDR3 gives the full variable domain: GAGVSQSPSNKVTEKGKDVELRCDPISGHTALYWYRQSLGQGLEFLIYFQGNSAPDKSGLPSDRFSAERTGGSVSTLTIQRTQQEDSAVYLCASSLGQRTDGYTFGSGTRLTVV.

The gene calls are TRBV5-4 and TRBJ2-3, with 8 bases aligning to TRBD2. J was trimmed by 3 bases and V by 0 bases; bases with no gene match: 3. Germline V lookup: CDR1 SGHNT, CDR2 YYREEE (reference sequence). This CDR3 has 15 residues. The CDR3 sequence: CASSLALAATDTQYF. The CDR3 DNA reads TGTGCCAGCAGCTTGGCACTAGCGGCGACAGATACGCAGTATTTT.

This clonotype was picked up many times. This chain connects TRBV27 to TRBJ1-5, with D hard to call. CDR3 size: 15 residues. The germline gives CDR1 MNHEY, CDR2 SMNVEV (reference sequence). Trimming cost V 0 bases and J 3 bases, with 9 bases left between them. The CDR3 DNA is TGTGCCAGCAGTTTATCAGCAGCGATCAATCAGCCCCAGCATTTT. This sequence encodes CASSLSAAINQPQHF.

About this clonotype: This likely came from a read error, as a far larger clone is one base away. The chain combines TRBV11-2 with TRBJ2-3; unclear D gene. CDR3 length: 15 residues. The V and J ends lost 2 bases and 0 bases respectively, with 9 bases between them. The germline CDR1 and CDR2 sequences are SGHAT and FQNNGV. This CDR3 is CASSLSGESTDTQYF. In DNA, the CDR3 is TGTGCCAGCAGCTTAAGTGGTGAGAGCACAGATACGCAGTATTTT.